This TCR beta chain was sequenced during a study of memory CD4+ T cells and cytomegalovirus serostatus. The wider study: This sample comes from healthy Belgian adults, roughly nine CMV seropositive, about 23 seronegative. Regarding the study as a whole: Suggested: most of the CMV-linked TCR signature lies in CD4+ memory cells.

As concerns this clone: Its antigen is unknown.

Looked up from germline, CDR1 is SGHRS and CDR2 is YFSETQ. V lost 0 bases to trimming and J lost 0 bases, with 8 bases between them. The CDR3 is made up of 15 amino acids. Single viable CD3+CD4+CD8-CD45RO+ cells were sorted as the memory CD4+ T cells. Original methodology: Out-of-frame sequences were removed, leaving around 2,000,000 distinct TCRbeta sequences. Data came from immunoSEQ multiplex PCR; TCRdb stores just in-frame clones and leaves some out. V, J and clone size were drawn from that table, and D and trimming were deduced from the DNA. Altogether fewer than 40,000 clones are present, roughly 78% being singletons, with the ten largest covering about 0.8%.

The gene calls are TRBV5-1 and TRBJ2-3; no definite D call. The clonotype was recovered from an adult in good health and CMV-seronegative. The material sequenced was memory CD4+ T cells from blood. The CDR3, as DNA: TGCGCCAGCAGCTTGGCGGGTGTTAGCACAGATACGCAGTATTTT. Translating it yields CASSLAGVSTDTQYF. The full variable domain, with the rest looked up from reference TRBV5-1 and TRBJ2-3, is KAGVTQTPRYLIKTRGQQVTLSCSPISGHRSVSWYQQTPGQGLQFLFEYFSETQRNKGNFPGRFSGRQFSNSRSEMNVSTLELGDSALYLCASSLAGVSTDTQYFGPGTRLTVL.